The 26 T cell receptor beta chains below all came from one sample that was sequenced in a study of siplizumab effects on memory and regulatory T cells. The data were produced by immunoSEQ multiplex PCR, yet TCRdb's version contains in-frame clones alone and is incomplete. This table has approximately 50,000 clones, roughly 93% appearing once. The sequencing input was CD8+ T cells sorted from blood. The receptors were sampled from a human donor in good health.

The rearrangement links TRBV7-2 to TRBJ1-4, with D uncertain. Germline V CDR1 and CDR2: SGHTA, FQGNSA. V was shortened by 3 bases and J by 5 bases, with 4 bases between the two germline ends. This CDR3 spans 12 amino acids. CDR3 loop: CASSFLNEKLFF. The CDR3 DNA follows: TGTGCCAGCAGCTTCTTAAATGAAAAACTGTTTTTT.

The chain uses TRBV9 and TRBJ2-5, with a weak D call TRBD2 (6 bases). CDR1 is SGDLS and CDR2 is YYNGEE in the germline V gene. Trimming shortened V by 0 bases and J by 5 bases, and 11 bases separated the two germline ends. This CDR3 region has 14 residues. The CDR3 is CASSVENRGETQYF. The CDR3, as DNA: TGTGCCAGCAGCGTAGAGAACCGGGGGGAGACCCAGTACTTC.

V gene TRBV27 combines with J gene TRBJ2-7; 7 nucleotides match TRBD2. Losses at the gene ends were 4 bases for V and 2 bases for J; bases not matched to a gene: 8. The CDR3 spans 15 residues. From germline, CDR1 is MNHEY and CDR2 SMNVEV (reference sequence). CDR3 DNA: TGTGCCAGCAGTTCTGGGGCTAGCGGTACCTACGAGCAGTACTTC. It translates to CASSSGASGTYEQYF.

The chain recombines TRBV6-4 with TRBJ2-3; D is uncertain. CDR1 and CDR2 from the germline V gene are MRHNA and SNTAGT. CDR3 size: 17 residues. Between the trimmed V and J ends, which lost 4 bases and 1 base, there was a span of 18 bases. CDR3 residues: CASSAFEVGSRTDTQYF. In DNA form, the CDR3 reads TGTGCCAGCAGTGCCTTCGAAGTCGGTAGCCGCACAGATACGCAGTATTTT.

The genes are TRBV2 and TRBJ2-5; D possibly corresponds to TRBD2 (6 bases). This CDR3 is built from 13 residues. From germline, CDR1 is SNHLY and CDR2 FYNNEI. Trimming removed 6 bases at V and 1 base at J, with 9 bases between. CDR3 coding DNA: TGTGCCAGCAGAGGGGACTCCCAAGAGACCCAGTACTTC. Its translation is CASRGDSQETQYF. Combining the CDR3 with reference TRBV2 and TRBJ2-5 gives the whole variable domain EPEVTQTPSHQVTQMGQEVILRCVPISNHLYFYWYRQILGQKVEFLVSFYNNEISEKSEIFDDQFSVERPDGSNFTLKIRSTKLEDSAMYFCASRGDSQETQYFGPGTRLLVL.

This chain joins TRBV4-1 and TRBJ2-7, with TRBD1 matching over 11 bases. The CDR3 has 17 amino acids. The trim removed 4 bases at V and 5 bases at J, leaving 13 bases unmatched. Germline values: CDR1 MGHRA, CDR2 YSYEKL. The CDR3, as DNA: TGCGCCAGCAGCCGCTCTCGGCTGGGACAGGGGGTCGACGAGCAGTACTTC. Translated: CASSRSRLGQGVDEQYF.

This chain connects TRBV28 to TRBJ2-3; the D gene is possibly TRBD2 (6 bases). The germline V gene has CDR1 MDHEN and CDR2 SYDVKM. V was cut by 6 bases and J by 5 bases, with 12 bases left in between. The CDR3 consists of 13 residues. This chain's CDR3 is CASRISEGDTQYF. In DNA form, the CDR3 reads TGTGCCAGCAGAATCTCGGAGGGAGATACGCAGTATTTT.

This clone appeared a single time. The rearrangement joins TRBV27 to TRBJ2-6; D unclear. The CDR3 consists of 14 residues. V was cut by 4 bases and J by 0 bases, with 4 bases left in between. In germline, CDR1 is MNHEY, CDR2 SMNVEV (reference sequence). CDR3 region: CASSSNSGANVLTF. The CDR3 DNA is TGTGCCAGCAGTTCAAACTCTGGGGCCAACGTCCTGACTTTC.

The chain has TRBV6-5 and TRBJ2-5; 7 bases agree with TRBD2. J gave up 5 bases and V 0 bases, and 6 bases lay outside the gene matches. Germline V gives CDR1 MNHEY, CDR2 SVGAGI. The length of the CDR3 is 15 residues. The DNA of the CDR3 is TGTGCCAGCAGTTACTCGCGGGAGTGGGTGGAGACCCAGTACTTC. Translation: CASSYSREWVETQYF.

The rearrangement uses TRBV2 and TRBJ1-5, with D uncertain. Germline CDR1 is SNHLY and CDR2 is FYNNEI. The CDR3 totals 15 residues. Deletions cut 6 bases from V and 0 bases from J, with 12 bases between. CDR3 region: CASSEDRYSNQPQHF. CDR3 DNA sequence: TGTGCCAGCAGCGAGGACCGCTATAGCAATCAGCCCCAGCATTTT.

The chain couples TRBV19 to TRBJ2-7; no reliable D call. Trimming pared 3 bases from V and 3 bases from J, leaving 6 bases between. The CDR3 length is 12 residues. The germline V gene has CDR1 LNHDA and CDR2 SQIVND (reference sequence). The CDR3 loop reads CASSIGVYEQYF. Written as DNA, the CDR3 is TGTGCCAGTAGTATTGGTGTCTACGAGCAGTACTTC.

The chain recombines TRBV5-4 with TRBJ2-2; the D is unclear. This CDR3 comprises 13 residues. Trimming left V 4 bases short and J 5 bases short, with 9 bases between. Germline loops: CDR1 SGHNT, CDR2 YYREEE (reference sequence). The CDR3: CASSPFPTGELFF. The DNA for the CDR3 is TGTGCCAGCAGCCCTTTCCCGACCGGGGAGCTGTTTTTT.

V and J are TRBV7-9 and TRBJ1-4, with unresolved D. The CDR3 has 15 amino acids. V was pared by 3 bases and J by 8 bases, with 16 bases between. Germline-derived CDR1 and CDR2 are SEHNR and FQNEAQ (reference sequence). CDR3 in DNA: TGTGCCAGCAGCTTGACCGGGAACACTGGCGAAAAACTGTTTTTT. This codes for CASSLTGNTGEKLFF.

This clone was seen a handful of times. This chain joins TRBV9 and TRBJ1-1; a weak D match, TRBD1 (5 bases). V lost 3 bases, J lost 6 bases, and 15 bases lay in between. Per germline, CDR1 SGDLS and CDR2 YYNGEE. This CDR3 comprises 14 residues. CDR3 in amino acids: CASSEGIGVPEAFF. CDR3 bases: TGTGCCAGCAGCGAGGGGATAGGAGTCCCTGAAGCTTTCTTT.

The chain combines TRBV27 with TRBJ2-7; a possible D gene is TRBD1 (7 bases). This CDR3 has 14 residues. Trimming stripped 1 base from V and 4 bases from J, with 11 bases between. Germline V gene sequence: CDR1 MNHEY, CDR2 SMNVEV (reference sequence). The CDR3 spells CASSLWSGGYEQYF. Here the CDR3 DNA reads TGTGCCAGCAGTTTATGGTCAGGGGGGTACGAGCAGTACTTC.

CDR3 DNA: TGTGCCAGCAGCTTAGAATGGGGGCAGGGCAGCACCGGGGAGCTGTTTTTT. This translates into CASSLEWGQGSTGELFF. The rearrangement links TRBV11-2 to TRBJ2-2, with a possible D match to TRBD1 (6 bases). The CDR3 is made up of 17 amino acids. V was pared by 0 bases and J by 4 bases, with 15 bases between. CDR1 is SGHAT, CDR2 FQNNGV, per germline.

This clone was seen a single time. J is TRBJ2-7 and V is TRBV29-1, with 7 nucleotides matching TRBD2. This CDR3 has 13 amino acids. Germline V CDR1 and CDR2: SQVTM, ANQGSEA. The V and J ends lost 7 bases and 3 bases, in that order; junction bases with no gene match: 9. This CDR3 is CSGTSGGIYEQYF. The CDR3 DNA follows: TGCAGCGGCACCTCGGGAGGTATCTACGAGCAGTACTTC.

The chain combines TRBV4-2 with TRBJ2-1; 7 bases align to TRBD2. Germline assignment: CDR1 LGHNA and CDR2 YNFKEQ. CDR3 length: 15 amino acids. With 0 bases clipped from V and 7 bases from J, the junction kept 6 bases outside the gene matches. The CDR3 region has the DNA TGTGCCAGCAGCCAAGATGAGGGAGGGTCGAATGAGCAGTTCTTC. This encodes CASSQDEGGSNEQFF.

The chain combines TRBV6-5 with TRBJ2-1; tentative D call: TRBD2 (5 bases). The CDR3 runs 14 residues. CDR1 MNHEY and CDR2 SVGAGI come from the germline V gene. Between the trimmed V and J ends, which lost 6 bases and 4 bases, there was a span of 13 bases. CDR3 DNA: TGTGCCAGCAGCCCAGAGGGCCCTTACAATGAGCAGTTCTTC. It specifies CASSPEGPYNEQFF.

The genes are TRBV15 and TRBJ1-1, with D unresolved. Between the trimmed V and J ends, which lost 1 base and 1 base, there was a span of 7 bases. There are 14 residues in the CDR3. Germline V gene sequence: CDR1 LNHNV, CDR2 YYDKDF (reference sequence). Here the CDR3 reads CATSRVLTNTEAFF. The DNA for the CDR3 is TGTGCCACCAGCAGAGTATTGACGAACACTGAAGCTTTCTTT. Based on the CDR3 plus reference TRBV15 and TRBJ1-1, the full variable domain is DAMVIQNPRYQVTQFGKPVTLSCSQTLNHNVMYWYQQKSSQAPKLLFHYYDKDFNNEADTPDNFQSRRPNTSFCFLDIRSPGLGDTAMYLCATSRVLTNTEAFFGQGTRLTVV.

The chain couples TRBV9 to TRBJ2-2; 7 bases fit TRBD1. Trimming removed 4 bases from V and 13 bases from J; junction bases left unmatched: 10. From germline, CDR1 is SGDLS and CDR2 YYNGEE. The CDR3 spans 13 residues. The CDR3 spells CASSSNRGGGLFF. In DNA form, the CDR3 reads TGTGCCAGCAGCTCTAACAGGGGCGGTGGGCTGTTTTTT.

The chain joins TRBV21-1 to TRBJ2-7. TRBV21-1 is a pseudogene. The CDR3 contains 15 residues. CDR3 loop: CASSIRDLSQDEQYF. The CDR3 region has the DNA TGTGCCAGCAGCATCCGGGACCTTTCTCAAGACGAGCAGTACTTC.

V is TRBV9 and J is TRBJ2-1, with 10 bases fitting TRBD2. Trimming took 1 base from V and 8 from J; bases not matched to a gene: 3. This CDR3 region has 14 residues. Germline CDR1 SGDLS, CDR2 YYNGEE. The CDR3 region has the DNA TGTGCCAGCAGCGTAAAAGGACTAGCGGATGAGCAGTTCTTC. Translated, it gives CASSVKGLADEQFF.

The chain couples TRBV5-1 to TRBJ2-7; TRBD1 matches 7 bases. Looked up from germline, CDR1 is SGHRS and CDR2 is YFSETQ. The V gene end was trimmed by 5 bases and the J gene end by 2 bases; junction bases not matched to a gene: 7. The CDR3 is made up of 14 amino acids. The CDR3 coding sequence is TGCGCCAGCAGTCACTCGACAGGGACCTACGAGCAGTACTTC. Its protein product is CASSHSTGTYEQYF.

The V call is TRBV5-4, the J call TRBJ2-1; D gene uncertain. The CDR3 consists of 14 residues. From germline, CDR1 is SGHNT and CDR2 YYREEE (reference sequence). V was shortened by 0 bases and J by 2 bases, with 6 bases between the two germline ends. CDR3 nucleotide sequence: TGTGCCAGCAGCTTGGGTGGGCCCTACAATGAGCAGTTCTTC. The encoded protein is CASSLGGPYNEQFF.

This clone was found once. This chain joins TRBV19 and TRBJ2-1, with unresolved D. The CDR3 loop spans 13 amino acids. V lost 10 bases and J 6 bases, leaving 16 bases between the germline ends. Germline V gene lookup returns CDR1 LNHDA and CDR2 SQIVND (reference sequence). Here the CDR3 reads CATSIRQGNEQFF. For the CDR3, the DNA is TGTGCCACAAGTATTAGGCAAGGCAATGAGCAGTTCTTC.